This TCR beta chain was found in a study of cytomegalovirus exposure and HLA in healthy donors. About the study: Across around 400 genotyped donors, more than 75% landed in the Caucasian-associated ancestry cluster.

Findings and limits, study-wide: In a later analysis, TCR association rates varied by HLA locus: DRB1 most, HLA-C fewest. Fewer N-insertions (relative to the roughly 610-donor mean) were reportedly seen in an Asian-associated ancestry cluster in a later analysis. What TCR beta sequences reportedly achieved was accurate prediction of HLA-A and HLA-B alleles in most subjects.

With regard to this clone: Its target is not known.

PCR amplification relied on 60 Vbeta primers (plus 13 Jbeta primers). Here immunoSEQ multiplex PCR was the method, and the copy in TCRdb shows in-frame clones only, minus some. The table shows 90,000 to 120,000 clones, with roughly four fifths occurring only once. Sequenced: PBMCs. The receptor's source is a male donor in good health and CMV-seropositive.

The CDR3 here is CASSLGGVGNQPQHF. DNA of the CDR3: TGTGCCAGCAGCTTGGGGGGGGTGGGCAATCAGCCCCAGCATTTT. The chain links TRBV5-6 to TRBJ1-5; tentatively, D is TRBD1 (5 bases). Per germline, CDR1 SGHDT and CDR2 YYEEEE. The CDR3 runs 15 residues. Trimming took off 0 bases at V and 2 bases at J, with 9 bases between the two ends. The complete variable domain, with remaining parts taken from reference TRBV5-6 and TRBJ1-5, reads DAGVTQSPTHLIKTRGQQVTLRCSPKSGHDTVSWYQQALGQGPQFIFQYYEEEERQRGNFPDRFSGHQFPNYSSELNVNALLLGDSALYLCASSLGGVGNQPQHFGDGTRLSIL.